The 15 T cell receptor beta chains presented below share a single source sample, sequenced in a study of blood T cell repertoires in COVID-19. Sequenced by immunoSEQ multiplex PCR; TCRdb stores in-frame clones only, minus some. The repertoire holds under 250,000 clones, with 70% to 90% as singletons. The sample comprised PBMCs or T cells enriched from blood (not recorded which). The source is a man aged 30-40 years with acute COVID-19.

The CDR3 spells CASSLNRVGYGYTF. The CDR3 bases are TGTGCCAGCAGTTTAAACAGGGTGGGGTATGGCTACACCTTC. The rearrangement joins TRBV28 to TRBJ1-2, with D tentatively TRBD1 (6 bases). The germline V gene encodes CDR1 MDHEN and CDR2 SYDVKM. V lost 2 bases and J 5 bases, leaving 12 bases between the germline ends. The CDR3 totals 14 residues.

This sequence joins TRBV24-1 and TRBJ2-3; 11 bases map to TRBD2. The CDR3 is 13 amino acids. V lost 8 bases, J lost 7 bases, and 4 bases stayed unmatched. CDR1 KGHDR and CDR2 SFDVKD come from the germline V gene. CDR3 loop: CATTASGGNTQYF. The CDR3, as DNA: TGTGCCACCACCGCTAGCGGGGGGAATACGCAGTATTTT.

The V call is TRBV19, the J call TRBJ2-1; 8 nucleotides agree with TRBD2. J gave up 1 base and V 7 bases, and 6 bases lay outside the gene matches. CDR1 and CDR2 (germline): LNHDA, SQIVND (reference sequence). This CDR3 comprises 15 residues. CDR3 region: CASTDSGGSYNEQFF. The CDR3 bases are TGTGCCAGTACCGACTCGGGGGGGTCCTACAATGAGCAGTTCTTC.

This rearrangement joins TRBV9 to TRBJ2-2; 12 bases match TRBD2. With V trimmed by 2 bases and J by 0 bases, 2 bases remained unmatched. The germline CDR1 and CDR2 sequences are SGDLS and YYNGEE. This CDR3 region has 17 residues. CDR3 DNA sequence: TGTGCCAGCAGCGTTCTAGCGGGGGGGCCGAACACCGGGGAGCTGTTTTTT. Protein sequence: CASSVLAGGPNTGELFF.

The chain couples TRBV6-5 to TRBJ1-5; D remains unclear. V was cut by 4 bases and J by 5 bases, with 15 bases left in between. The CDR3 is 15 amino acids. The germline V gene has CDR1 MNHEY and CDR2 SVGAGI. The CDR3 region has the DNA TGTGCCAGCAGTTCGACGGGTTGGAGCGATCAGCCCCAGCATTTT. It yields the protein CASSSTGWSDQPQHF.

The chain joins TRBV4-1 to TRBJ1-2; 9 bases map to TRBD1. After removal of 4 bases from V and 8 bases from J, the junction contained 8 bases not matched to a gene. Germline V gene lookup returns CDR1 MGHRA and CDR2 YSYEKL. The CDR3 covers 14 residues. CDR3 in amino acids: CASSLRTGEGGYTF. Here the CDR3 DNA reads TGCGCCAGCAGCCTTCGGACAGGGGAAGGGGGCTACACCTTC.

This rearrangement joins TRBV9 to TRBJ2-1; D is unresolved. Germline V gene sequence: CDR1 SGDLS, CDR2 YYNGEE. The CDR3 consists of 11 residues. V shed 3 bases and J shed 6 bases, with 4 bases lying between them. The CDR3 loop reads CASSASNEQFF. In nucleotides, the CDR3 is TGTGCCAGCAGCGCCTCCAATGAGCAGTTCTTC.

The V call is TRBV12-5, the J call TRBJ2-3; TRBD1 matches at 8 bases. Germline CDR1 and CDR2: LGHNT and FRNRAP. This CDR3 region has 17 residues. With V trimmed by 0 bases and J by 1 base, 6 bases remained unmatched. In nucleotides, the CDR3 is TGTGCTAGTGGTTTGGTATTAGGGGGACAGGGCACAGATACGCAGTATTTT. It specifies CASGLVLGGQGTDTQYF.

V and J are TRBV28 and TRBJ1-1, with 7 bases aligning to TRBD1. Trimming at V came to 10 bases and at J to 10 bases, leaving 12 bases not matched to a gene. CDR3 length equals 12 residues. Looked up from germline, CDR1 is MDHEN and CDR2 is SYDVKM. CDR3 coding DNA: TGTGCCATTAATCCCCCTACAGGGGTAGCTTTCTTT. Translated: CAINPPTGVAFF.

The chain couples TRBV2 to TRBJ2-1; D unresolved. The CDR3 is 11 amino acids. Germline values: CDR1 SNHLY, CDR2 FYNNEI. V lost 3 bases to trimming and J lost 12 bases, with 9 bases between them. CDR3 nucleotide sequence: TGTGCCAGCAGTGAGGTCCTCGGGCAGTTCTTC. It translates to CASSEVLGQFF.

This clone was detected a few times. This chain uses TRBV7-9 with TRBJ2-7; tentatively, D is TRBD2 (5 bases). V lost 5 bases and J 2 bases, leaving 10 bases between the germline ends. The CDR3 has 13 amino acids. Per the germline V gene, CDR1 is SEHNR and CDR2 is FQNEAQ (reference sequence). The CDR3: CASSGKGAYEQYF. As DNA, the CDR3 is TGTGCCAGCAGCGGGAAGGGAGCCTACGAGCAGTACTTC.

This clone has only one observation. V and J are TRBV7-6 and TRBJ2-3, with D tentatively TRBD2 (6 bases). The CDR3 has 13 residues. The V gene's germline CDR1 is SGHVS and CDR2 FNYEAQ. With 5 bases removed from V and 14 bases from J, the gap between germline ends came to 20 bases. CDR3 coding DNA: TGTGCCAGCAGCGCCCAATCCGGGGGACCGGTGTATTTT. Translating gives CASSAQSGGPVYF.

The chain carries TRBV28 and TRBJ1-3, with a possible D match to TRBD1 (6 bases). The CDR3 runs 12 residues. The germline CDR1 and CDR2 sequences are MDHEN and SYDVKM. V gave up 4 bases and J gave up 8 bases, with 9 bases separating them. The CDR3 DNA reads TGTGCCAGCAGTTCAGGGGCGGACACCATATATTTT. Amino acid sequence: CASSSGADTIYF.

This chain joins TRBV5-1 and TRBJ2-3, with 8 bases lining up with TRBD1. This CDR3 region has 16 residues. Germline trimming cut 7 bases from V and 1 base from J; bases unmatched to any gene: 11. Germline V CDR1 and CDR2: SGHRS, YFSETQ. DNA of the CDR3: TGCGCCAGCGGAAGGACGGGACAGGCGGGCACAGATACGCAGTATTTT. Protein product: CASGRTGQAGTDTQYF.

The V and J genes are TRBV5-5 and TRBJ1-1, with D possibly TRBD1 on 6 matching bases. The ends were cut back, 0 bases at V and 9 bases at J, with 12 bases in the middle. CDR1 and CDR2 from the germline V gene are SGHKS and YYEKEE (reference sequence). The CDR3 totals 13 residues. DNA for the CDR3: TGTGCCAGCAGCTTGGTCAACCAGGGGAAAGCTTTCTTT. Amino acid sequence: CASSLVNQGKAFF.